These T cell receptor beta chains were read from a single sample in a study of preoperative IRX-2 immunotherapy in early breast cancer. Repertoires were generated with immunoSEQ multiplex PCR, while TCRdb's copy carries only in-frame clones and drops some. The sample lists around 95,000 clones, about nine tenths occurring once. The sequencing used tumor tissue, collected after IRX-2 immunotherapy. The source is a human donor with breast cancer. Both conserved end residues are part of each CDR3. A D gene is named only where the DNA matches it firmly. Clone size is given for some rows only: seen once, a few or many times, or a class if the clone is expanded.

DNA | CDR3 | D | size | J | V
TGCGCCAGCAGCTTGGACAGGGGGGTACGCAATGAGCAGTTCTTC | CASSLDRGVRNEQFF | TRBD1 | . | TRBJ2-1 | TRBV5-1
TGCAGCGTTGGCGGAGGACAGGGGGTAGGCTATGGCTACACCTTC | CSVGGGQGVGYGYTF | TRBD1 | . | TRBJ1-2 | TRBV29-1
TGTGCCAGCACTAGGGGAGGTGGGCGAAACACCATATATTTT | CASTRGGGRNTIYF | . | . | TRBJ1-3 | TRBV6-8
TGTGCCAGTAGTATACCAAGCGGGGTACCTAATGAGCAGTTCTTC | CASSIPSGVPNEQFF | TRBD2 | . | TRBJ2-1 | TRBV19
TGTGCCAGCAGTGAATCATTCAACTATGGCTACACCTTC | CASSESFNYGYTF | . | . | TRBJ1-2 | TRBV9
TGTGCCAGCAGCCCGCGTGGCGGGTCGGGGACTGAAGCTTTCTTT | CASSPRGGSGTEAFF | . | few | TRBJ1-1 | TRBV11-3
TGTGCCACCAGCAGAGAATGGGGAGCGGGGGGGTACAATGAGCAGTTCTTC | CATSREWGAGGYNEQFF | TRBD2 | . | TRBJ2-1 | TRBV15
TGCGCCAGCAGCTTGGACAGGGGCCCGGGGGAGCAGTACTTC | CASSLDRGPGEQYF | TRBD1 | . | TRBJ2-7 | TRBV5-1
TGCGCCAGCAGTGGCACAACGGATAGCACAGATACGCAGTATTTT | CASSGTTDSTDTQYF | . | . | TRBJ2-3 | TRBV10-1
TGTGCCAGTAGGAAGGGCCCGACGGGGGAAAAACTGTTTTTT | CASRKGPTGEKLFF | . | . | TRBJ1-4 | TRBV19
TGCGCCAGCAGCCTGGGTGAGAGCGGAAACACCATATATTTT | CASSLGESGNTIYF | . | . | TRBJ1-3 | TRBV5-1
TGTGCCAGCTCACCATCGATGGCAATCACCAGCGGGGAGCAGTTCTTC | CASSPSMAITSGEQFF | . | . | TRBJ2-1 | TRBV18
TGTGCCAGCAGTTACTCTCACGGGGTAACCTACGAGCAGTACTTC | CASSYSHGVTYEQYF | . | . | TRBJ2-7 | TRBV6-8
TGTGCTTACGGTAGGTCCAAGAACACTGAAGCTTTCTTT | CAYGRSKNTEAFF | . | . | TRBJ1-1 | TRBV30